Listed below are T cell receptor beta chains from one sample, sequenced in a study of cytomegalovirus exposure and HLA in healthy donors. Measured with immunoSEQ multiplex PCR; TCRdb has only the in-frame clones, and not every one. Here the sample spans 100,000 to 150,000 clones, 80% being singletons. The source material was PBMCs. These receptors came from a female donor in good health and CMV-seronegative. Both conserved end residues are part of each CDR3. The D gene is left open where the match is weak. Clone size is given for some rows only: seen once, a few or many times, or a class if the clone is expanded.

V: TRBV27
D: TRBD2
size: NA
J: TRBJ2-5
CDR3: CASSRLAGGPETQYF
DNA: TGTGCCAGCAGTAGACTAGCGGGAGGGCCGGAGACCCAGTACTTC

V: TRBV7-9
D: TRBD1
size: NA
J: TRBJ2-2
CDR3: CASSHRGRGAGELFF
DNA: TGTGCCAGCAGCCACAGGGGGCGCGGGGCCGGGGAGCTGTTTTTT

V: TRBV27
D: NA
size: NA
J: TRBJ1-5
CDR3: CASSLSAQGWVQPQHF
DNA: TGTGCCAGCAGTTTATCAGCTCAGGGGTGGGTTCAGCCCCAGCATTTT

V: TRBV19
D: TRBD1
size: NA
J: TRBJ2-7
CDR3: CASSDRDGLYEQYF
DNA: TGTGCCAGTAGTGACAGGGACGGCCTCTACGAGCAGTACTTC

V: TRBV5-1
D: NA
size: NA
J: TRBJ2-1
CDR3: CASSTTGSYYNEQFF
DNA: TGCGCCAGCAGCACAACAGGTTCCTATTACAATGAGCAGTTCTTC

V: TRBV12-5
D: NA
size: NA
J: TRBJ1-3
CDR3: CASGLVTGQRNTIYF
DNA: TGTGCTAGTGGTTTGGTAACAGGGCAACGAAACACCATATATTTT

V: TRBV29-1
D: NA
size: NA
J: TRBJ1-2
CDR3: CSAREPLGYTF
DNA: TGCAGCGCAAGGGAGCCTCTGGGCTACACCTTC

V: TRBV7-9
D: NA
size: NA
J: TRBJ2-5
CDR3: CASRVLPKETQYF
DNA: TGTGCCAGCAGGGTTTTGCCTAAAGAGACCCAGTACTTC

V: TRBV6-1
D: NA
size: NA
J: TRBJ2-5
CDR3: CASSEVRFETQYF
DNA: TGTGCCAGCAGTGAAGTCCGTTTCGAGACCCAGTACTTC

V: TRBV11-2
D: TRBD2
size: NA
J: TRBJ2-1
CDR3: CASSPILAGGVNEQFF
DNA: TGTGCCAGCAGCCCAATCCTAGCGGGAGGGGTGAATGAGCAGTTCTTC

V: TRBV9
D: NA
size: NA
J: TRBJ2-2
CDR3: CASRRGYNTGELFF
DNA: TGTGCCAGCAGACGCGGATACAACACCGGGGAGCTGTTTTTT

V: TRBV2
D: TRBD1
size: NA
J: TRBJ1-2
CDR3: CASSTTGGYGYTF
DNA: TGTGCCAGCAGTACCACAGGGGGCTATGGCTACACCTTC

V: TRBV10-3
D: TRBD2
size: NA
J: TRBJ2-2
CDR3: CAISEGGGGGANTGELFF
DNA: TGTGCCATCAGTGAGGGAGGCGGGGGGGGCGCGAACACCGGGGAGCTGTTTTTT

V: TRBV5-6
D: NA
size: NA
J: TRBJ2-5
CDR3: CASSPDYSYQETQYF
DNA: TGTGCCAGCAGCCCTGACTATTCGTACCAAGAGACCCAGTACTTC

V: TRBV21-1
D: NA
size: NA
J: TRBJ2-1
CDR3: CASEQGTYNEQFF
DNA: TGTGCCAGCGAGCAGGGAACCTACAATGAGCAGTTCTTC

V: TRBV27
D: NA
size: NA
J: TRBJ1-4
CDR3: CASSPLQGTNEKLFF
DNA: TGTGCCAGCAGTCCCTTACAGGGCACTAATGAAAAACTGTTTTTT

V: TRBV7-9
D: TRBD1
size: NA
J: TRBJ1-1
CDR3: CASSLIATGAGTEAFF
DNA: TGTGCCAGCAGCTTAATAGCCACAGGGGCGGGCACTGAAGCTTTCTTT

V: TRBV7-6
D: NA
size: NA
J: TRBJ1-5
CDR3: CASSPSGREYQPQHF
DNA: TGTGCCAGCAGCCCGAGTGGGAGGGAATATCAGCCCCAGCATTTT

V: TRBV7-2
D: NA
size: once
J: TRBJ2-5
CDR3: CASSLASQTQYF
DNA: TGTGCCAGCAGCTTGGCTAGCCAGACCCAGTACTTC

V: TRBV4-1
D: NA
size: NA
J: TRBJ2-7
CDR3: CASSQDGSLRAGQYF
DNA: TGCGCCAGCAGCCAAGATGGTTCTCTTAGGGCGGGGCAGTACTTC

V: TRBV19
D: NA
size: NA
J: TRBJ1-1
CDR3: CASRNRVNTEAFF
DNA: TGTGCCAGTAGGAATCGGGTTAACACTGAAGCTTTCTTT

V: TRBV2
D: NA
size: NA
J: TRBJ2-3
CDR3: CASSDRGSVNRRQYF
DNA: TGTGCCAGCAGTGACAGGGGATCCGTCAATCGAAGGCAGTATTTT

V: TRBV21-1
D: NA
size: NA
J: TRBJ1-2
CDR3: CASSKEGDRDHGYTF
DNA: TGTGCCAGCAGCAAAGAGGGAGACAGGGACCATGGCTACACCTTC

V: TRBV4-1
D: TRBD1
size: NA
J: TRBJ1-5
CDR3: CASSQDPRQGWHQPQHF
DNA: TGCGCCAGCAGCCAAGATCCGCGACAGGGGTGGCATCAGCCCCAGCATTTT

V: TRBV5-3
D: TRBD1
size: NA
J: TRBJ1-2
CDR3: CARSLKRGQGGDGYTF
DNA: TGTGCCAGAAGCTTAAAAAGGGGACAGGGGGGGGATGGCTACACCTTC

V: TRBV6-6
D: NA
size: NA
J: TRBJ2-2
CDR3: CASSVQPQVLTGELFF
DNA: TGTGCCAGCAGTGTACAGCCCCAGGTCCTCACCGGGGAGCTGTTTTTT

V: TRBV11-2
D: TRBD1
size: NA
J: TRBJ2-7
CDR3: CASRLQGSSYEQYF
DNA: TGTGCCAGCAGGTTACAGGGGAGCTCCTACGAGCAGTACTTC

V: TRBV30
D: TRBD1
size: NA
J: TRBJ1-3
CDR3: CAWSTGTGGNTIYF
DNA: TGTGCCTGGAGTACCGGGACAGGTGGAAACACCATATATTTT

V: TRBV10-1
D: NA
size: once
J: TRBJ2-3
CDR3: CASSGPLLQGTASTDTQYF
DNA: TGCGCCAGCAGCGGCCCACTCCTCCAGGGAACTGCTAGCACAGATACGCAGTATTTT

V: TRBV28
D: NA
size: NA
J: TRBJ2-7
CDR3: CATWGRPSYEQYF
DNA: TGTGCCACCTGGGGCAGACCCTCCTACGAGCAGTACTTC

V: TRBV6-5
D: TRBD2
size: NA
J: TRBJ2-2
CDR3: CASRTSGSTGELFF
DNA: TGTGCCAGCAGGACTAGCGGGAGTACCGGGGAGCTGTTTTTT

V: TRBV6-4
D: NA
size: few
J: TRBJ1-1
CDR3: CASRDSRMNTEAFF
DNA: TGTGCCAGCAGGGACAGTAGAATGAACACTGAAGCTTTCTTT

V: TRBV7-9
D: TRBD2
size: NA
J: TRBJ2-1
CDR3: CASSLGGLAGASEQFF
DNA: TGTGCCAGCAGCTTAGGCGGACTAGCGGGAGCGAGCGAGCAGTTCTTC

V: TRBV11-2
D: TRBD2
size: NA
J: TRBJ2-1
CDR3: CAISRGDGYNEQFF
DNA: TGTGCCATCTCACGGGGGGATGGTTACAATGAGCAGTTCTTC

V: TRBV5-1
D: TRBD1
size: few
J: TRBJ1-1
CDR3: CASRRTGAGTEAFF
DNA: TGCGCCAGCAGACGGACAGGGGCGGGCACTGAAGCTTTCTTT

V: TRBV27
D: TRBD2
size: NA
J: TRBJ2-6
CDR3: CASAGGWDFGANVLTF
DNA: TGTGCCAGCGCGGGGGGCTGGGACTTTGGGGCCAACGTCCTGACTTTC

V: TRBV6-1
D: NA
size: NA
J: TRBJ1-2
CDR3: CASSRDGETNYGYTF
DNA: TGTGCCAGCAGCCGCGACGGGGAGACTAACTATGGCTACACCTTC

V: TRBV5-4
D: NA
size: NA
J: TRBJ1-4
CDR3: CASSSQGSGEKLFF
DNA: TGTGCCAGCAGCTCACAGGGAAGTGGGGAAAAACTGTTTTTT

V: TRBV5-1
D: NA
size: NA
J: TRBJ2-1
CDR3: CASSTTTGTYNEQFF
DNA: TGCGCCAGCAGCACAACGACCGGGACCTACAATGAGCAGTTCTTC

V: TRBV28
D: TRBD1
size: NA
J: TRBJ2-1
CDR3: CASSSRTGKYNEQFF
DNA: TGTGCCAGCAGTTCACGGACAGGGAAATACAATGAGCAGTTCTTC

V: TRBV4-1
D: NA
size: NA
J: TRBJ1-1
CDR3: CASSQDTTAGWDTEAFF
DNA: TGCGCCAGCAGCCAAGATACGACAGCGGGCTGGGACACTGAAGCTTTCTTT

V: TRBV5-1
D: NA
size: NA
J: TRBJ2-3
CDR3: CASSLEGDTDTQYF
DNA: TGCGCCAGCAGCTTGGAGGGGGATACAGATACGCAGTATTTT

V: TRBV6-1
D: NA
size: NA
J: TRBJ1-1
CDR3: CASRQTGEAFF
DNA: TGTGCCAGCAGACAGACAGGTGAAGCTTTCTTT

V: TRBV10-3
D: NA
size: NA
J: TRBJ1-2
CDR3: CAISETGPRGSYTF
DNA: TGTGCCATCAGTGAGACCGGGCCCCGGGGTAGCTACACCTTC

V: TRBV11-1
D: NA
size: NA
J: TRBJ2-3
CDR3: CASSLLQGRDTQYF
DNA: TGTGCCAGCAGCTTACTACAGGGAAGAGATACGCAGTATTTT

V: TRBV6-5
D: NA
size: NA
J: TRBJ1-2
CDR3: CATSPLTGTYGYTF
DNA: TGTGCCACCTCTCCGCTGACAGGAACCTATGGCTACACCTTC

V: TRBV29-1
D: NA
size: NA
J: TRBJ1-1
CDR3: CSVPGTPNTEAFF
DNA: TGCAGCGTTCCCGGGACACCGAACACTGAAGCTTTCTTT

V: TRBV2
D: TRBD1
size: once
J: TRBJ2-4
CDR3: CASSETRQGWNSQYF
DNA: TGTGCCAGCAGTGAAACGAGACAGGGGTGGAACAGTCAGTACTTC

V: TRBV7-9
D: TRBD1
size: NA
J: TRBJ1-6
CDR3: CASSAGQGFYNSPLHF
DNA: TGTGCCAGCAGCGCGGGACAGGGGTTCTATAATTCACCCCTCCACTTT

V: TRBV30
D: TRBD1
size: NA
J: TRBJ1-2
CDR3: CASDRAQGGYTF
DNA: TGTGCCTCGGACAGGGCCCAGGGTGGCTACACCTTC

V: TRBV29-1
D: TRBD2
size: NA
J: TRBJ2-7
CDR3: CSVGGGYEQYF
DNA: TGCAGCGTCGGGGGAGGGTACGAGCAGTACTTC

V: TRBV9
D: NA
size: NA
J: TRBJ2-1
CDR3: CASSVSGDSYNEQFF
DNA: TGTGCCAGCAGCGTTTCCGGAGACTCCTACAATGAGCAGTTCTTC

V: TRBV30
D: NA
size: NA
J: TRBJ1-5
CDR3: CAWSVDTLPQPQHF
DNA: TGTGCCTGGAGTGTCGACACTCTACCTCAGCCCCAGCATTTT